These 2 T cell receptor beta chains were sequenced from one sample in a study of OX40 agonist ivuxolimab in advanced cancers. The table came from immunoSEQ multiplex PCR; TCRdb's copy has only in-frame clones and leaves some out. Counted here are tens of thousands of clones, roughly 92% occurring once; the ten biggest clones make up under 0.7%. This specimen consisted of CD4+ or CD8+ T cells sorted from blood, obtained in a trial of the OX40 agonist ivuxolimab. The source of these receptors is an adult with an advanced solid tumor such as melanoma, head and neck, liver or kidney cancer.

The chain carries TRBV7-2 and TRBJ2-4; 7 bases are shared with TRBD1. This CDR3 is 14 amino acids long. Germline CDR1 SGHTA, CDR2 FQGNSA. With 6 bases clipped from V and 9 bases from J, the junction kept 11 bases outside the gene matches. CDR3 bases: TGTGCCAGCAGTACTAAGAGGGGGCCGGTCATTCAGTACTTC. Protein: CASSTKRGPVIQYF. Full variable domain (missing parts from reference TRBV7-2 and TRBJ2-4): GAGVSQSPSNKVTEKGKDVELRCDPISGHTALYWYRQSLGQGLEFLIYFQGNSAPDKSGLPSDRFSAERTGGSVSTLTIQRTQQEDSAVYLCASSTKRGPVIQYFGAGTRLSVL.

A few counts support this clone. The chain is built from TRBV6-5 and TRBJ2-7; D tentatively fits TRBD1 or TRBD2 (5 bases each). The CDR3 has 13 residues. The ends were cut back, 6 bases at V and 7 bases at J, with 16 bases in the middle. Germline CDR1 MNHEY, CDR2 SVGAGI. The CDR3 DNA reads as TGTGCCAGCAGAGTAGATTTTGGGGGAGAGCAGTACTTC. Its translation: CASRVDFGGEQYF.